This T cell receptor beta chain was recorded in a study of CD8 T cells in ankylosing spondylitis. This CDR3 is 12 amino acids long. V was trimmed by 9 bases and J by 3 bases, leaving 11 bases between them. Germline-derived CDR1 and CDR2 are SEHNR and FQNEAQ (reference sequence). TCRdb analysed the 5' RACE reads with MiXCR anew, one entry per CDR3 protein. Seen here are 200,000 to 300,000 distinct CDR3 sequences, 8% to 10% observed once, and the top ten hold more than 4.5%. The sequenced sample consisted of blood, either unsorted or a sorted T cell fraction (not recorded which). The TCR originated in a female donor with ankylosing spondylitis or in good health (not recorded which). The rearrangement joins TRBV7-9 to TRBJ2-5; D gene uncertain. DNA for the CDR3: TGTGCCAGTTCTGGACCAAAAGAGACCCAGTACTTC. It encodes CASSGPKETQYF.